This T cell receptor (beta chain) derives from a study of blood T cell repertoires in COVID-19. Produced via immunoSEQ multiplex PCR; TCRdb's table is partial and in-frame only. This table holds about 160,000 clones, 70% to 90% found once. Germline V gives CDR1 LGHDT, CDR2 YNNKEL (reference sequence). This CDR3 comprises 16 residues. Trimming cost V 0 bases and J 7 bases; bases outside gene matches: 9. This sequence was found in a woman aged 60-75 years with COVID-19, enrolled during active disease. The gene calls are TRBV3-1 (or the pseudogene TRBV3-2) and TRBJ2-3; TRBD2 matches 8 bases. The sequencing input was peripheral blood. CDR3 sequence (DNA): TGTGCCAGCAGCCAAGATAGCGGGACCGTTATTTATACGCAGTATTTT. Its protein is CASSQDSGTVIYTQYF.